One and the same sample provided the 24 T cell receptor beta chains below, sequenced in a study of T cell repertoires in cytomegalovirus infection. Their antigen targets remain unknown. Via MiXCR, TCRdb re-called the reads, giving one row per CDR3 protein. The sample includes approximately 470,000 distinct CDR3 sequences, more than 40% of them seen just once. The sequencing used cultured PBMCs, collected from culture after CMV antigen stimulation. The receptors originated from a human donor in good health (CMV status not recorded). Some clones in this sample may be carry-over from other donors' samples.

The chain combines TRBV6-5 with TRBJ1-2; 8 nucleotides agree with TRBD1. The CDR3 totals 15 residues. Germline CDR1 reads MNHEY; CDR2 reads SVGAGI. J lost 5 bases, V lost 6 bases, and 11 bases had no gene match. CDR3 in DNA: TGTGCCAGCAGCTCGGACAGGGCCCGTCTATATGGCTACACCTTC. This codes for CASSSDRARLYGYTF.

The chain has TRBV18 and TRBJ1-5; 10 positions agree with TRBD1. CDR3 length: 16 residues. Germline V gene lookup returns CDR1 KGHSH and CDR2 LQKENI. The ends lost 6 bases at V and 3 bases at J; junction bases unmatched: 8. The CDR3 region is CASSAGTGATNQPQHF. CDR3 coding DNA: TGTGCCAGCTCCGCCGGGACAGGGGCCACCAATCAGCCCCAGCATTTT. The whole variable domain, remainder taken from reference TRBV18 and TRBJ1-5, is NAGVMQNPRHLVRRRGQEARLRCSPMKGHSHVYWYRQLPEEGLKFMVYLQKENIIDESGMPKERFSAEFPKEGPSILRIQQVVRGDSAAYFCASSAGTGATNQPQHFGDGTRLSIL.

V is TRBV5-4 and J is TRBJ2-2, with D possibly being TRBD2 (6 bases). Germline CDR1 and CDR2: SGHNT and YYREEE (reference sequence). Between the trimmed V and J ends, which lost 4 bases and 6 bases, there was a span of 13 bases. The CDR3 consists of 14 residues. The CDR3 spells CASSRPSAAGELFF. The CDR3 nucleotides read TGTGCCAGCAGCCGGCCTAGCGCCGCCGGGGAGCTGTTTTTT.

V is TRBV7-8 and J is TRBJ2-2; D call uncertain. Germline V gives CDR1 SGHVS, CDR2 FQNEAQ. This CDR3 spans 15 amino acids. The V end was cut by 0 bases, the J end by 5 bases, with 10 bases between. The CDR3 DNA reads TGTGCCAGCAGCTTAGCGGCACAGAATACCGGGGAGCTGTTTTTT. Translation gives CASSLAAQNTGELFF.

The chain is built from TRBV7-3 and TRBJ1-1; D is uncertain. Germline V gene data show CDR1 as SGHTA and CDR2 as FQGTGA. V lost 8 bases to trimming and J lost 1 base, with 17 bases between them. The CDR3 covers 15 residues. The CDR3 sequence is CASGLDLEANTEAFF. The CDR3 coding sequence is TGTGCCAGCGGCCTCGACCTGGAAGCGAACACTGAAGCTTTCTTT.

The chain combines TRBV11-2 with TRBJ1-2, with 7 bases lining up with TRBD1. The germline V gene encodes CDR1 SGHAT and CDR2 FQNNGV. The CDR3 is made up of 16 amino acids. The junction had 12 bases not matched to a gene; V was cut back by 5 bases and J by 3 bases. In DNA form, the CDR3 reads TGTGCCAGCAGCCCACGCTTCAGGGGGTTCCACTATGGCTACACCTTC. It translates to CASSPRFRGFHYGYTF.

This clonotype was observed a few times. This chain links TRBV4-1 with TRBJ1-2; D is ambiguous. The CDR3 is made up of 16 amino acids. V gave up 3 bases and J gave up 4 bases, with 18 bases separating them. Germline V gives CDR1 MGHRA, CDR2 YSYEKL. CDR3 residues: CASSHPAGAVSYGYTF. As DNA, the CDR3 is TGCGCCAGCAGCCATCCCGCGGGCGCAGTAAGCTATGGCTACACCTTC.

The V gene is TRBV7-9, the J gene TRBJ2-7, with 12 bases that match TRBD1. Germline V gives CDR1 SEHNR, CDR2 FQNEAQ (reference sequence). The CDR3 extends over 15 amino acids. J lost 5 bases, V lost 5 bases, and 7 bases had no gene match. CDR3 residues: CASSDRDRGRHEQYF. The CDR3, as DNA: TGTGCCAGCAGCGACCGGGACAGGGGGCGCCACGAGCAGTACTTC.

This chain connects TRBV6-2 or TRBV6-3 to TRBJ2-3; D is uncertain. CDR3 length: 13 residues. CDR1 MNHEY and CDR2 SVGEGT come from the germline V gene. Trimming took off 6 bases at V and 4 bases at J, with 11 bases between the two ends. The CDR3 nucleotides read TGTGCCAGCAGGGACGGTTCACCAGATACGCAGTATTTT. Protein: CASRDGSPDTQYF.

The chain recombines TRBV7-2 with TRBJ2-5; 12 bases fit TRBD1. In germline, CDR1 is SGHTA, CDR2 FQGNSA. CDR3 length: 15 residues. The trim removed 0 bases at V and 4 bases at J, leaving 0 bases unmatched. The CDR3 spells CASSLAGQGAETQYF. Written as DNA, the CDR3 is TGTGCCAGCAGCTTAGCGGGACAGGGGGCAGAGACCCAGTACTTC.

The sample holds a few counts of this clonotype. The chain carries TRBV12-3 or TRBV12-4 and TRBJ1-2; tentatively, D is TRBD1 (5 bases). V lost 2 bases, J lost 2 bases, and 12 bases lay in between. The CDR3 is made up of 15 amino acids. Here the CDR3 DNA reads TGTGCCAGCAGTTTACCGGTGGGGGGGAACTATGGCTACACCTTC. It codes for CASSLPVGGNYGYTF.

This chain connects TRBV7-2 to TRBJ1-2, with 7 nucleotides matching TRBD1. The V gene end was trimmed by 0 bases and the J gene end by 6 bases; junction bases not matched to a gene: 10. This CDR3 comprises 16 residues. Germline V gene data show CDR1 as SGHTA and CDR2 as FQGNSA. The DNA for the CDR3 is TGTGCCAGCAGCTTAGCGTTCCCGACAGGGTCGGATGGCTACACCTTC. This translates into CASSLAFPTGSDGYTF.

There are a few counts of this clonotype. This rearrangement joins TRBV6-2 or TRBV6-3 to TRBJ2-7, with D possibly TRBD1 on 6 matching bases. The V end was cut by 4 bases, the J end by 0 bases, with 13 bases between. CDR3 length equals 15 residues. CDR1 and CDR2 (germline): MNHEY, SVGEGT. CDR3 region: CASSSRQVTSYEQYF. CDR3 bases: TGTGCCAGCAGTTCGAGACAGGTGACCTCCTACGAGCAGTACTTC.

CDR3 protein: CASSPARRSSYNEQFF. CDR3 DNA: TGTGCCAGTAGTCCTGCTCGGCGCAGCTCCTACAATGAGCAGTTCTTC. The V and J genes are TRBV19 and TRBJ2-1; D unclear. The CDR3 consists of 16 residues. Germline V gene sequence: CDR1 LNHDA, CDR2 SQIVND (reference sequence). The germline V and J ends were trimmed by 5 bases and 0 bases, with 14 bases remaining between them.

This clonotype was observed a handful of times. The genes are TRBV20-1 and TRBJ2-2; 9 nucleotides align to TRBD1. Germline trimming cut 6 bases from V and 3 bases from J; bases unmatched to any gene: 11. This CDR3 spans 16 amino acids. Germline CDR1 reads DFQATT; CDR2 reads SNEGSKA (reference sequence). The CDR3 is CSALPYRGQDTGELFF. The CDR3 DNA sequence: TGCAGTGCCCTACCCTACAGGGGGCAGGACACCGGGGAGCTGTTTTTT.

In this sample, this clonotype turned up a few times. The rearrangement joins TRBV7-8 to TRBJ2-3; perhaps TRBD1 as D (5 bases). This CDR3 is built from 15 residues. The germline CDR1 and CDR2 sequences are SGHVS and FQNEAQ. V lost 6 bases to trimming and J lost 0 bases, with 13 bases between them. The CDR3 loop reads CASRYDSRSTDTQYF. The DNA of the CDR3 is TGTGCCAGCAGATATGACAGTCGAAGCACAGATACGCAGTATTTT.

The gene calls are TRBV5-6 and TRBJ1-5; no firm D call. Germline CDR1 reads SGHDT; CDR2 reads YYEEEE. Trimming took off 2 bases at V and 3 bases at J, with 9 bases between the two ends. The CDR3 consists of 14 residues. The CDR3 DNA sequence: TGTGCCAGCAGCTTTTGGGAGCTCAATCAGCCCCAGCATTTT. Translated: CASSFWELNQPQHF.

The chain links TRBV12-3 or TRBV12-4 to TRBJ2-7, with D perhaps matching TRBD1 (6 bases). This CDR3 contains 14 residues. The V end lost 5 bases, the J end lost 7 bases, and 18 bases lay between the germline ends. CDR3 protein: CASSMAGVLWEQYF. The CDR3 nucleotides read TGTGCCAGCAGTATGGCAGGGGTCCTTTGGGAGCAGTACTTC.

The J gene is TRBJ1-2, the V gene TRBV20-1; TRBD1 is a possible D gene (6 bases). Germline values: CDR1 DFQATT, CDR2 SNEGSKA (reference sequence). The V end was cut by 0 bases, the J end by 8 bases, with 19 bases between. CDR3 length: 15 amino acids. The CDR3 coding sequence is TGCAGTGCTAGAGATGGGGGTAGGGGGGAAAAAGGCTACACCTTC. Translation: CSARDGGRGEKGYTF.

In its sample, this clonotype was seen a few times. This sequence joins TRBV7-6 and TRBJ2-7; D is uncertain. The V and J ends lost 1 base and 4 bases respectively, with 8 bases between them. The CDR3 extends over 13 amino acids. Germline V gene data show CDR1 as SGHVS and CDR2 as FNYEAQ. CDR3 in DNA: TGTGCCAGCAGCTTAGATTGGGATTACGAGCAGTACTTC. Its translation: CASSLDWDYEQYF.

The chain combines TRBV4-3 with TRBJ2-2; D may match TRBD1 or TRBD2 (5 bases each). The ends were cut back, 3 bases at V and 8 bases at J, with 13 bases in the middle. The CDR3 is 14 amino acids. Germline V gene sequence: CDR1 LGHNA, CDR2 YSLEER. CDR3 nucleotide sequence: TGCGCCAGCAGCCAGGGGGTCGCGACTGGGGAGCTGTTTTTT. Translation: CASSQGVATGELFF.

The chain is built from TRBV27 and TRBJ2-7, with D perhaps TRBD1 or TRBD2 (6 bases each). Germline lookup yields CDR1 MNHEY and CDR2 SMNVEV (reference sequence). Trimming shortened V by 4 bases and J by 7 bases, and 11 bases separated the two germline ends. There are 12 residues in the CDR3. The chain's CDR3 is CASSSGGTEQYF. The CDR3 DNA follows: TGTGCCAGCAGTTCTGGGGGGACAGAGCAGTACTTC.

The rearrangement joins TRBV7-8 to TRBJ1-6; the match to TRBD1 covers 7 bases. Germline trimming cut 5 bases from V and 9 bases from J; bases unmatched to any gene: 7. There are 14 residues in the CDR3. Germline V gene lookup returns CDR1 SGHVS and CDR2 FQNEAQ. The CDR3 is CASSRTGVLSPLHF. CDR3 DNA sequence: TGTGCCAGCAGCCGTACAGGGGTTCTTTCACCCCTCCACTTT.

The chain uses TRBV6-1 and TRBJ1-4, with D tentatively TRBD1 (6 bases). CDR1 is MNHNS, CDR2 SASEGT, per germline. The CDR3 length is 13 residues. V lost 1 base and J lost 8, with 8 bases in between. CDR3 sequence reads: CASSEDRDEKLFF. DNA for the CDR3: TGTGCCAGCAGTGAAGACAGGGACGAAAAACTGTTTTTT.